This T cell receptor beta chain was sequenced during a study of PD-L1 blockade in urothelial cancer. As for the study in general: Atezolizumab 1,200 mg was given intravenously every 3 weeks, starting 2014.

Germline V gene sequence: CDR1 SGHRS, CDR2 YFSETQ. There are 15 residues in the CDR3. Losses at the gene ends were 0 bases for V and 2 bases for J; bases not matched to a gene: 2. TCRdb's copy holds only in-frame clones and misses some; the assay was immunoSEQ multiplex PCR. Of 57,000 or so clones listed, approximately 80% were seen once; the top ten hold 4% to 5%. Pretreatment and on-treatment samples were taken, numbering 1 to 8 per patient. The material sequenced was PBMCs, taken around atezolizumab (anti-PD-L1) treatment. This sequence joins TRBV5-1 and TRBJ2-7; 10 positions agree with TRBD1. The TCR comes from an older man with urothelial cancer. DNA of the CDR3: TGCGCCAGCAGCTTGGGTGGGACAGGGGCCTACGAGCAGTACTTC. It yields the protein CASSLGGTGAYEQYF.